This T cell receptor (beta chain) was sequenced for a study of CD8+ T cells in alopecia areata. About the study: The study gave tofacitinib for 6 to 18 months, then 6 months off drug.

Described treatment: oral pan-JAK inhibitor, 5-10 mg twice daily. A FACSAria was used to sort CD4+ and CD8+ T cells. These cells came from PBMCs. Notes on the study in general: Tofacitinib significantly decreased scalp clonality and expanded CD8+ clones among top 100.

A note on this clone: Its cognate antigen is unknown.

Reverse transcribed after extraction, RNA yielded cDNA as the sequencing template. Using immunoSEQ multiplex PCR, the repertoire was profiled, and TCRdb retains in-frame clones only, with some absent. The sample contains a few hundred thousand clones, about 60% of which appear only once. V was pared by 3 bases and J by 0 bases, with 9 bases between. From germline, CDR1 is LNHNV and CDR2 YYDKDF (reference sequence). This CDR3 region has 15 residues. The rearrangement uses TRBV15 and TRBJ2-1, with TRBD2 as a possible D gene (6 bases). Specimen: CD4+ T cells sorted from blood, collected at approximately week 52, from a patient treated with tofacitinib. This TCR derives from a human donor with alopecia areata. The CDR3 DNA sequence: TGTGCCACCAGCAGCTCTAGCGACTCCTACAATGAGCAGTTCTTC. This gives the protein CATSSSSDSYNEQFF.